Included here is one T cell receptor beta chain sequence, with context. The data were taken from a study of blood T cell repertoires in COVID-19. Study information: Sites in the United States, Italy and Spain provided acute and convalescent COVID-19 samples. PBMCs, B-cell-depleted T cells, or T cells were the source of the cDNA or gDNA that made up the material.

In the authors' workflow: Amplification of reference gene primers provided the estimated nucleated cell counts. Profiling relied on immunoSEQ multiplex PCR, and the TCRdb table lists in-frame clones only, not all of them. D and trimming come from the DNA, and the V and J calls and clone size come from that table. The sample lists some 80,000 clones, roughly 80% occurring once. Germline V gene sequence: CDR1 SGHNT, CDR2 YENEEA. Trimming removed 4 bases at V and 4 bases at J, with 17 bases between. The length of the CDR3 is 17 residues. V and J are TRBV11-3 and TRBJ1-6; TRBD1 is a possible D gene (6 bases). Material for sequencing was peripheral blood. The TCR sequence derives from a woman in her forties with active or convalescent COVID-19. The CDR3 region has the DNA TGTGCCAGCAGCTCAGTTTGGGGGCAAGGATATAATTCACCCCTCCACTTT. Translated, it gives CASSSVWGQGYNSPLHF.